These 27 T cell receptor beta chains were sequenced from one sample in a study of blood T cells in healthy people across ages. The use of a sample-barcoded 5' primer and a J-beta primer mix characterized a second PCR of roughly 6 to 12 cycles. TCRdb processed the 5' RACE reads anew with MiXCR; each CDR3 protein has one entry. Among 700,000 to 950,000 distinct CDR3 sequences, 43% were seen once, and the ten largest hold roughly 20%. Sequencing input: blood. Source of these receptors: a woman in her fifties or sixties in good health.

This chain's CDR3 is CASSFRTGRNTEAFF. The CDR3 DNA reads TGTGCCAGCAGTTTCAGGACAGGAAGGAACACTGAAGCTTTCTTT. The chain recombines TRBV6-6 with TRBJ1-1; 7 bases map to TRBD1. Germline-derived CDR1 and CDR2 are MNHNY and SVGAGI (reference sequence). The CDR3 totals 15 residues. J gave up 1 base and V 4 bases, and 6 bases lay outside the gene matches.

This clonotype came up many times. The chain has TRBV3-1 and TRBJ2-5; a possible D gene is TRBD2 (5 bases). Germline-derived CDR1 and CDR2 are LGHDT and YNNKEL (reference sequence). This CDR3 region has 15 residues. The V end was cut by 5 bases, the J end by 0 bases, with 13 bases between. The CDR3 is CASSSGRGYQETQYF. CDR3 nucleotides: TGTGCCAGCAGCTCAGGCCGGGGATACCAAGAGACCCAGTACTTC.

This clonotype appeared once. Lacking the conserved final phenylalanine or tryptophan, this CDR3 likely reflects a read error. V gene TRBV20-1 combines with J gene TRBJ2-3, with TRBD2 matching over 7 bases. Germline CDR1 reads DFQATT; CDR2 reads SNEGSKA (reference sequence). This CDR3 is 14 amino acids long. The junction had 6 bases not matched to a gene; V was cut back by 2 bases and J by 4 bases. The CDR3 nucleotides read TGCAGTGCTAGATCCGGAGGGAGGGCAGATACGCAGTATCTT. Residues: CSARSGGRADTQYL.

This chain uses TRBV19 with TRBJ2-2; 9 bases fit TRBD1. CDR1 and CDR2 (germline): LNHDA, SQIVND (reference sequence). V lost 10 bases to trimming and J lost 7 bases; unmatched junction nucleotides: 10. The CDR3 has 14 residues. The DNA of the CDR3 is TGTGCCACCGTACTTGGGACAGGGAACGGGGAGCTGTTTTTT. Amino acids: CATVLGTGNGELFF.

The V call is TRBV9, the J call TRBJ2-3, with 10 bases matching TRBD2. The CDR3 is 20 residues long. The V gene end was trimmed by 0 bases and the J gene end by 0 bases; junction bases not matched to a gene: 13. Germline CDR1 is SGDLS and CDR2 is YYNGEE. The CDR3 DNA reads as TGTGCCAGCAGCGTAGTAGGGTATCTAGCGGGGGCCTCTAGCACAGATACGCAGTATTTT. This translates into CASSVVGYLAGASSTDTQYF.

The genes are TRBV6-5 and TRBJ2-1, with a weak D call TRBD1 (5 bases). The J call may be mistaken, given a closer DNA end match to TRBJ2-7. Germline V gene data show CDR1 as MNHEY and CDR2 as SVGAGI. The CDR3 has 15 residues. The DNA of the CDR3 is TGTGCCAGCAGTTACGACAGCTTCTCCTACAATGAGCAGTACTTC. Protein product: CASSYDSFSYNEQYF.

The gene calls are TRBV7-2 and TRBJ2-3; D is ambiguous. Germline V CDR1 and CDR2: SGHTA, FQGNSA. V gave up 8 bases and J gave up 3 bases, with 18 bases separating them. The CDR3 loop spans 15 amino acids. The CDR3 is CASSPQQQTTDTQYF. The CDR3 bases are TGTGCCAGCTCCCCCCAGCAGCAGACTACAGATACGCAGTATTTT. Full variable domain (rest looked up from reference TRBV7-2 and TRBJ2-3): GAGVSQSPSNKVTEKGKDVELRCDPISGHTALYWYRQSLGQGLEFLIYFQGNSAPDKSGLPSDRFSAERTGGSVSTLTIQRTQQEDSAVYLCASSPQQQTTDTQYFGPGTRLTVL.

The chain carries TRBV7-9 and TRBJ1-6, with a weak D call TRBD1 (5 bases). Germline CDR1 and CDR2: SEHNR and FQNEAQ (reference sequence). The CDR3 sequence is 16 residues long. V dropped 4 bases and J dropped 3 bases, with 13 bases sitting between them. The DNA for the CDR3 is TGTGCCAGCAGCTCCTCCGGGGGGGGCTATAATTCACCCCTCCACTTT. The encoded protein is CASSSSGGGYNSPLHF.

The table lists this clonotype with many counts. V usage is TRBV4-2 and J usage is TRBJ2-7; D gene uncertain. In germline, CDR1 is LGHNA, CDR2 YNFKEQ. The CDR3 is 17 residues long. V shed 0 bases and J shed 6 bases, with 21 bases lying between them. The CDR3 DNA reads TGTGCCAGCAGCCAAGATGACCAAAAAGCCTGGGTTTCCGAGCAGTACTTC. This encodes CASSQDDQKAWVSEQYF.

This clonotype has just a few counts. The chain uses TRBV4-3 and TRBJ1-2, with no clear D. This CDR3 spans 15 amino acids. V gave up 0 bases and J gave up 5 bases, with 13 bases separating them. Germline lookup yields CDR1 LGHNA and CDR2 YSLEER. DNA of the CDR3: TGCGCCAGCAGCCAAGAGGCCGCAGAGGGTTATGGCTACACCTTC. Translation: CASSQEAAEGYGYTF.

This clonotype was recorded a few times. This rearrangement joins TRBV29-1 to TRBJ2-3; tentatively, D is TRBD1 or TRBD2 (6 bases each). Trimming cost V 7 bases and J 5 bases, with 13 bases left between them. Germline CDR1 and CDR2: SQVTM and ANQGSEA. This CDR3 contains 12 residues. CDR3 DNA: TGCAGCGGGATGGGGGGCCAAGATACGCAGTATTTT. Its translation: CSGMGGQDTQYF.

The table lists this clonotype with a few counts. This chain joins TRBV20-1 and TRBJ1-2, with D perhaps TRBD1 (5 bases). The CDR3 is made up of 11 amino acids. V shed 3 bases and J shed 6 bases, with 8 bases lying between them. Germline CDR1 and CDR2: DFQATT and SNEGSKA (reference sequence). The CDR3 protein is CSARGLNGYTF. CDR3 DNA: TGCAGTGCTAGGGGGCTCAATGGCTACACCTTC.

The chain recombines TRBV28 with TRBJ2-4; TRBD2 matches 9 bases. V was pared by 5 bases and J by 7 bases, with 3 bases of the junction left unmatched. This CDR3 region has 13 residues. Germline V gene data show CDR1 as MDHEN and CDR2 as SYDVKM. The CDR3 nucleotides read TGTGCCAGCAGTGTGAGCGGGAGGAACATTCAGTACTTC. Its translation: CASSVSGRNIQYF. The whole variable domain, filled in from reference TRBV28 and TRBJ2-4, reads DVKVTQSSRYLVKRTGEKVFLECVQDMDHENMFWYRQDPGLGLRLIYFSYDVKMKEKGDIPEGYSVSREKKERFSLILESASTNQTSMYLCASSVSGRNIQYFGAGTRLSVL.

This clonotype has more than one count but fewer than ten. The V and J genes are TRBV5-1 and TRBJ2-7; D not resolved. The germline gives CDR1 SGHRS, CDR2 YFSETQ. The CDR3 totals 14 residues. Deletions cut 0 bases from V and 1 base from J, with 8 bases between. CDR3 protein: CASSLVALSYEQYF. The CDR3 DNA follows: TGCGCCAGCAGCTTGGTCGCGCTATCCTACGAGCAGTACTTC.

The chain employs TRBV20-1 and TRBJ1-6; weak D call: TRBD1 (5 bases). The germline gives CDR1 DFQATT, CDR2 SNEGSKA (reference sequence). The CDR3 has 15 amino acids. V lost 6 bases, J lost 7 bases, and 19 bases lay in between. The CDR3 region is CSARPPGTRNSPLHF. The DNA of the CDR3 is TGCAGTGCCCGTCCTCCAGGGACGAGAAATTCACCCCTCCACTTT.

The rearrangement uses TRBV7-9 and TRBJ2-5; TRBD2 aligns across 10 bases. Trimming took 0 bases from V and 5 from J; bases not matched to a gene: 6. The CDR3 runs 16 residues. The germline gives CDR1 SEHNR, CDR2 FQNEAQ (reference sequence). The CDR3 nucleotides are TGTGCCAGCAGCTTAGCCCGGACTAGCGGTGGGGAGACCCAGTACTTC. This translates into CASSLARTSGGETQYF.

This sequence joins TRBV6-2 or TRBV6-3 and TRBJ2-4; 10 bases align to TRBD1. The CDR3 runs to 19 residues. V shed 6 bases and J 0 bases; nucleotides not matched to a gene: 14. Germline CDR1 reads MNHEY; CDR2 reads SVGEGT. CDR3: CASRRTGTGARVAKNIQYF. The DNA for the CDR3 is TGTGCCAGCAGACGGACCGGGACAGGGGCCCGCGTAGCCAAAAACATTCAGTACTTC.

This chain links TRBV20-1 with TRBJ2-1, with 9 bases lining up with TRBD2. This CDR3 is built from 13 residues. The germline CDR1 and CDR2 sequences are DFQATT and SNEGSKA (reference sequence). J lost 7 bases, V lost 2 bases, and 3 bases had no gene match. The CDR3 bases are TGCAGTGCTAGACTAGCGGGACGGAATGAGCAGTTCTTC. As protein: CSARLAGRNEQFF.

This clonotype was detected many times. The V call is TRBV7-3, the J call TRBJ1-1, with 9 bases fitting TRBD1. Germline V gene lookup returns CDR1 SGHTA and CDR2 FQGTGA. The CDR3 is 14 residues long. J gave up 7 bases and V 5 bases, and 8 bases lay outside the gene matches. The CDR3 protein is CASSPAGQGGEAFF. CDR3 DNA sequence: TGTGCCAGCAGCCCGGCGGGACAGGGAGGTGAAGCTTTCTTT.

The sample holds one count of this clonotype. The CDR3 DNA sequence: TGTGCCAGCAGCTTGGTTCCCGTAAACGATGGCTACACCTTC. Its translation: CASSLVPVNDGYTF. The chain has TRBV5-6 and TRBJ1-2; D is undetermined. Germline V gene lookup returns CDR1 SGHDT and CDR2 YYEEEE. The CDR3 has 14 residues. V lost 0 bases and J lost 6, with 12 bases in between.

The chain recombines TRBV20-1 with TRBJ1-6; D is unclear. The CDR3 consists of 13 residues. Trimming shortened V by 6 bases and J by 8 bases, and 14 bases separated the two germline ends. Germline V gene data show CDR1 as DFQATT and CDR2 as SNEGSKA (reference sequence). This CDR3 is CSALGQEDSPLHF. In DNA form, the CDR3 reads TGCAGTGCCCTCGGGCAGGAAGATTCACCCCTCCACTTT.

V usage is TRBV29-1 and J usage is TRBJ2-1, with TRBD2 matching over 12 bases. V was pared by 2 bases and J by 6 bases, with 5 bases of the junction left unmatched. In germline, CDR1 is SQVTM, CDR2 ANQGSEA. This CDR3 contains 15 residues. In DNA form, the CDR3 reads TGCAGCGTTGAACCTTCTAGCGGGGGGGCCAATGAGCAGTTCTTC. This encodes CSVEPSSGGANEQFF.

The rearrangement uses TRBV15 and TRBJ1-6; D may be TRBD1 (5 bases). This CDR3 has 15 residues. Trimming cost V 2 bases and J 5 bases, with 10 bases left between them. CDR1 is LNHNV, CDR2 YYDKDF, per germline (reference sequence). CDR3 bases: TGTGCCACCAGCAGACAGGGTTCTGATAATTCACCCCTCCACTTT. It encodes CATSRQGSDNSPLHF.

CDR3 nucleotides: TGTGCCAGCAGCCAAGTCATCAGGGGTACTGGGGCCAACGTCCTGACTTTC. It translates to CASSQVIRGTGANVLTF. This chain connects TRBV14 to TRBJ2-6; tentative D call: TRBD1 (6 bases). The V end lost 1 base, the J end lost 2 bases, and 12 bases lay between the germline ends. In germline, CDR1 is SGHDN, CDR2 FVKESK. This CDR3 has 17 residues.

The rearrangement links TRBV3-1 to TRBJ2-6; no definite D call. The CDR3 totals 13 residues. Trimming removed 3 bases at V and 3 bases at J, with 3 bases between. The germline V gene has CDR1 LGHDT and CDR2 YNNKEL (reference sequence). This CDR3 is CASSQVGANVLTF. The CDR3 nucleotides are TGTGCCAGCAGCCAGGTTGGGGCCAACGTCCTGACTTTC. Full variable domain (outside the CDR3, taken from reference TRBV3-1 and TRBJ2-6): DTAVSQTPKYLVTQMGNDKSIKCEQNLGHDTMYWYKQDSKKFLKIMFSYNNKELIINETVPNRFSPKSPDKAHLNLHINSLELGDSAVYFCASSQVGANVLTFGAGSRLTVL.

The DNA of the CDR3 is TGCAGCGTTGGAGGGGGCAGGGAGACCCAGTACTTC. As protein: CSVGGGRETQYF. The chain carries TRBV29-1 and TRBJ2-5, with 7 positions matching TRBD1. V was pared by 4 bases and J by 5 bases, with 4 bases of the junction left unmatched. This CDR3 is built from 12 residues. Germline CDR1 and CDR2: SQVTM and ANQGSEA.

The gene calls are TRBV21-1 and TRBJ2-1; the table names TRBD2, a call not compared with the DNA. TRBV21-1 is flagged as a pseudogene. The CDR3 length is 14 residues. The CDR3 is CASSRPPGLAQQFF. The CDR3 DNA reads TGTGCCAGCAGCAGACCCCCGGGACTAGCCCAGCAGTTCTTC.